Listed below are T cell receptor beta chains from one sample, sequenced in a study of T cells in Graves' hyperthyroidism and ophthalmopathy. Each CDR3 protein gets one entry after TCRdb re-called the multiplex PCR reads with MiXCR. The sample contains around 480,000 distinct CDR3 sequences, about an eighth of which appear only once. Sequences were obtained from blood. The receptors shown here come from a woman between 18 and 29 years old with Graves' hyperthyroidism. Both conserved end residues are part of each CDR3. The order of the fields is V gene, J gene, CDR3 protein.

v_gene: TRBV30; j_gene: TRBJ1-6; CDR3aa: CAWRGQGVNSPLHF
v_gene: TRBV3-1; j_gene: TRBJ2-3; CDR3aa: CASRREGTQYF
v_gene: TRBV2; j_gene: TRBJ1-1; CDR3aa: CASSSATNTEAFF
v_gene: TRBV20-1; j_gene: TRBJ2-1; CDR3aa: CSARDSSASNEQFF
v_gene: TRBV20-1; j_gene: TRBJ2-3; CDR3aa: CSATRPGRQTDTQYF
v_gene: TRBV12-3/TRBV12-4; j_gene: TRBJ2-5; CDR3aa: CASSPLAGGEETQYF
v_gene: TRBV12-3/TRBV12-4; j_gene: TRBJ1-2; CDR3aa: CASTNTGQRNYGYTF
v_gene: TRBV4-1; j_gene: TRBJ2-7; CDR3aa: CASSQGAALTYEQYF
v_gene: TRBV7-9; j_gene: TRBJ1-2; CDR3aa: CASSSNSFGDYGYTF
v_gene: TRBV11-2; j_gene: TRBJ2-5; CDR3aa: CASSLGGAGETQYF
v_gene: TRBV27; j_gene: TRBJ2-1; CDR3aa: CASQGRGNEQFF
v_gene: TRBV30; j_gene: TRBJ1-2; CDR3aa: CAWSVGQGAVYGYTF
v_gene: TRBV19; j_gene: TRBJ1-6; CDR3aa: CASSIQRGSPLHF